This note documents a single T cell receptor beta chain sequence. Its antigen is undetermined. The entry originates in a study of CD8 T cells in ankylosing spondylitis. Whole-study findings and limits: One TCR beta motif, made up of about 8 highly homologous variants, appeared characteristic of ankylosing spondylitis blood.

With molecular barcodes, quantitative 5'-RACE was used to make the TCR beta libraries. One entry per CDR3 protein, called by TCRdb with MiXCR from the 5' RACE reads. The table has about 260,000 distinct CDR3 sequences, roughly 25% seen once. The sequenced material came from blood, either unsorted or a sorted T cell fraction (not recorded which). The sequence derives from a male donor with ankylosing spondylitis or in good health (not recorded which).

CDR3 sequence: CASSVGSWSNEQFF. CDR3 DNA sequence: TGTGCCAGCAGTGTAGGGTCCTGGAGCAATGAGCAGTTCTTC. The V gene is TRBV2, the J gene TRBJ2-1, with D uncertain. V dropped 4 bases and J dropped 6 bases, with 13 bases sitting between them. This CDR3 spans 14 amino acids. Germline loops: CDR1 SNHLY, CDR2 FYNNEI.